This T cell receptor (beta chain) is drawn from a study of vaccination and CD4 T cells after COVID-19. Study at large: Some control cultures received a CEFX pool, which served as the positive control. Others received an HIV-1 Nef pool or no peptide.

CDR3 length: 14 residues. From germline, CDR1 is SGHRS and CDR2 YFSETQ. V lost 0 bases and J 1 base, leaving 7 bases between the germline ends. Treatment in this sample: roughly ten-day PBMC culture with coronavirus spike peptide pools or control peptides (ViraFEST assay). In regard to this clonotype: Its antigen is still unknown.

Scientists ran DNA taken from cultured CD4+ T cells through the Oncomine TCR Beta short-read assay for sequencing. TCRdb redid the calling of the PCR reads with MiXCR, one entry per CDR3 protein. The sample contains 15,000 to 16,000 distinct CDR3 sequences, 52% of which appear only once. This clonotype was sampled from a human donor who had recovered from COVID-19. The chain carries TRBV5-1 and TRBJ2-5; D call uncertain. Sequencing used CD4+ T cells from blood, cultured in vitro. The CDR3 DNA reads as TGCGCCAGCAGCTTGGGGCCAGTCCAAGAGACCCAGTACTTC. It codes for CASSLGPVQETQYF.